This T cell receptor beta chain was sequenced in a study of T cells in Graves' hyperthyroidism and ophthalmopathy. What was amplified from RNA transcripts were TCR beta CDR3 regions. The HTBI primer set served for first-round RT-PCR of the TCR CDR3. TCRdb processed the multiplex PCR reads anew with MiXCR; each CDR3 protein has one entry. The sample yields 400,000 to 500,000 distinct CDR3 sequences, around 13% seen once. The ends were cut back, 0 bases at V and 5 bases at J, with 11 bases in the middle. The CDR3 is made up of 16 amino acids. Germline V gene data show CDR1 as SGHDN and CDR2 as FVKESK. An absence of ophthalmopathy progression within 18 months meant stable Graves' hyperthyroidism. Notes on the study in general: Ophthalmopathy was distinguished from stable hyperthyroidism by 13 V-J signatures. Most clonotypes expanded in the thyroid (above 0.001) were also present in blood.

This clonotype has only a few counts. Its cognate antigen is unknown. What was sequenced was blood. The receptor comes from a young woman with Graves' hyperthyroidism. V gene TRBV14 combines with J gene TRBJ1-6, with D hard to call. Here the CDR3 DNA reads TGTGCCAGCAGCCAAGATTCTTTGCGGAATAATTCACCCCTCCACTTT. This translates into CASSQDSLRNNSPLHF.